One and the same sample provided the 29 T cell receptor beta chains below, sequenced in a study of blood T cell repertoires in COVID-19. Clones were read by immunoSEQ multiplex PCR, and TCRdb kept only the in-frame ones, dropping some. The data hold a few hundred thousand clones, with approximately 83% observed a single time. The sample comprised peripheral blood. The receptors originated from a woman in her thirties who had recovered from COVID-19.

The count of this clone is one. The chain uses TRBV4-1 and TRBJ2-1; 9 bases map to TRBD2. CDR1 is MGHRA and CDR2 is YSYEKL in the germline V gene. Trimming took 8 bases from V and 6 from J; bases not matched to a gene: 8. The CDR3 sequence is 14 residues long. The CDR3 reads CASAGTSFSNEQFF. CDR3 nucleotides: TGCGCCAGCGCCGGGACTAGCTTCAGCAATGAGCAGTTCTTC.

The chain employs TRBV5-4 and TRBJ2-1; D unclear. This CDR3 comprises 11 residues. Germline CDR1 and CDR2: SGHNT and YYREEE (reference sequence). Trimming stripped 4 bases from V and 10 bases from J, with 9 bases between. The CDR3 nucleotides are TGTGCCAGCAGCCAAGGCAGGGAGCAGTTCTTC. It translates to CASSQGREQFF.

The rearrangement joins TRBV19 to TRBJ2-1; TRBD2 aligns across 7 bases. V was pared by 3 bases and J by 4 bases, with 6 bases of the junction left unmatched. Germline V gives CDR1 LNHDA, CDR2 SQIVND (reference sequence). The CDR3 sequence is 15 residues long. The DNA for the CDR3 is TGTGCCAGTAGTATTAGCGGGCGGTCTTACAATGAGCAGTTCTTC. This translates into CASSISGRSYNEQFF.

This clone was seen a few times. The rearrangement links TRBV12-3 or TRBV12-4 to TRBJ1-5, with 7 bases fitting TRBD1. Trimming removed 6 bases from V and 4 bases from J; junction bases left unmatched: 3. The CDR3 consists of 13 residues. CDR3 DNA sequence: TGTGCCAGCAGCGACAGGGAGAATCAGCCCCAGCATTTT. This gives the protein CASSDRENQPQHF.

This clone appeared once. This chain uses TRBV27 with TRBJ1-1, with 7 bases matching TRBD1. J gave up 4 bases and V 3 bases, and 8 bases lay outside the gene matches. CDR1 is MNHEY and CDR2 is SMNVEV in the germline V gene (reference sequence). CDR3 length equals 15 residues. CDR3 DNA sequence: TGTGCCAGCAGTTTCAGACAGGGAGGAGGCACTGAAGCTTTCTTT. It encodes CASSFRQGGGTEAFF.

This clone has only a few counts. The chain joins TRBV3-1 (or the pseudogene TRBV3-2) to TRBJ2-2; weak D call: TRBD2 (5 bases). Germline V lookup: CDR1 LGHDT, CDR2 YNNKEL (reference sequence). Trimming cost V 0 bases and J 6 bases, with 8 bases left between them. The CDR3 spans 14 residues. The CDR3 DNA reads TGTGCCAGCAGCCAAGATCGTAGCGCCGGGGAGCTGTTTTTT. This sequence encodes CASSQDRSAGELFF.

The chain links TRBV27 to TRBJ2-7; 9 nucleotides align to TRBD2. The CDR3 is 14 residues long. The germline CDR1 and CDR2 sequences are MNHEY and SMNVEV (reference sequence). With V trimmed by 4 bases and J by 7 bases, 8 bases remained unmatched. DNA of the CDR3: TGTGCCAGCAGTTGGAGCGGGGGGTCGGTGGAGCAGTACTTC. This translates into CASSWSGGSVEQYF.

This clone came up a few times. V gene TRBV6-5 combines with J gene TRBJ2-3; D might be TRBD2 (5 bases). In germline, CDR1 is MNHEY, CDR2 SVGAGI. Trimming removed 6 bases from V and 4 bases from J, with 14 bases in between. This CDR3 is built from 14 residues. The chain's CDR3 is CASSPGIAPDTQYF. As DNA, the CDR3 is TGTGCCAGCAGCCCGGGAATTGCCCCAGATACGCAGTATTTT.

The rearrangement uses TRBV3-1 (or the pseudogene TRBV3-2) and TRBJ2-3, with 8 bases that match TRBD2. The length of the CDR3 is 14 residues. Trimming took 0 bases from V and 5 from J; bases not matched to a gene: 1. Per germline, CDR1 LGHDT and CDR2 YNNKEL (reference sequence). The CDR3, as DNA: TGTGCCAGCAGCCAAGACCTAGCGGGAGATACGCAGTATTTT. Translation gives CASSQDLAGDTQYF.

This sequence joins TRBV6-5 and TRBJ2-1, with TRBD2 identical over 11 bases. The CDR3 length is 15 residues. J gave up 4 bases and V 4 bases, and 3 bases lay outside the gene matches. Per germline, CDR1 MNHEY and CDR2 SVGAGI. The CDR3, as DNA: TGTGCCAGCAGTTCGACTAGCGGGGCGTACAATGAGCAGTTCTTC. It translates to CASSSTSGAYNEQFF.

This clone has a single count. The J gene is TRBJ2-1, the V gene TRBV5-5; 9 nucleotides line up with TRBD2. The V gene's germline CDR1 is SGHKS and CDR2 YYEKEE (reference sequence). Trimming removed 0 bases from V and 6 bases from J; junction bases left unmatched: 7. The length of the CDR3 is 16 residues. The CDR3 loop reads CASSLAAGGLTNEQFF. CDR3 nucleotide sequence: TGTGCCAGCAGCTTGGCCGCGGGGGGGCTGACCAATGAGCAGTTCTTC.

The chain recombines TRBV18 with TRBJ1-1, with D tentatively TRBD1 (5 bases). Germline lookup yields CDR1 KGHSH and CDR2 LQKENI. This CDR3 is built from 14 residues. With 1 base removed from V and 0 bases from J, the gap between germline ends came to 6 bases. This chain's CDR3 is CASSPQGMNTEAFF. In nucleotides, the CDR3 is TGTGCCAGCTCACCACAGGGGATGAACACTGAAGCTTTCTTT.

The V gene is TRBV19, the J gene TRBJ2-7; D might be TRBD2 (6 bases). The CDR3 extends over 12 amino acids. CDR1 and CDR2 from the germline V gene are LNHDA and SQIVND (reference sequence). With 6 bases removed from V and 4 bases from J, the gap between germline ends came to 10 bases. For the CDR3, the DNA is TGTGCCAGTAGCGGGGGAGATTACGAGCAGTACTTC. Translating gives CASSGGDYEQYF.

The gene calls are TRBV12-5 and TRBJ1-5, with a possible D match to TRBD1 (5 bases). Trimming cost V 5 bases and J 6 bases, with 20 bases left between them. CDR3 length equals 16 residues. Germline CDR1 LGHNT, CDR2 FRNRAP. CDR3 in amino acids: CASGGPRAGESQPQHF. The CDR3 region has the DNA TGTGCTAGTGGTGGCCCCCGAGCGGGGGAAAGTCAGCCCCAGCATTTT.

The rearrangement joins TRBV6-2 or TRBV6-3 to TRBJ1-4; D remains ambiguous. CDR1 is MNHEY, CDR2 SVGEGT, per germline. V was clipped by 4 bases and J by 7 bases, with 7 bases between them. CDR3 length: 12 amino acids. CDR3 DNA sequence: TGTGCCAGCAGTTCTTCTGTTGAAAAACTGTTTTTT. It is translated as CASSSSVEKLFF.

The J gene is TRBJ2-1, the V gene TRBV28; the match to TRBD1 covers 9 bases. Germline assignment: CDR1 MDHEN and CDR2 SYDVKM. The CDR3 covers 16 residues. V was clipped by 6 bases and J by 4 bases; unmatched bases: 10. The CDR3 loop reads CASSSPGTGRYNEQFF. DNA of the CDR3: TGTGCCAGCAGCTCTCCCGGGACAGGGCGGTACAATGAGCAGTTCTTC.

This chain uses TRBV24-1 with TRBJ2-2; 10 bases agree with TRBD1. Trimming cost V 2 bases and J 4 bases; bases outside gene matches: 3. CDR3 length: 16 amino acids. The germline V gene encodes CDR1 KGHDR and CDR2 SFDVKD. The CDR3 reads CATSDSRTGGTGELFF. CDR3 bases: TGTGCCACCAGTGATTCGCGGACAGGGGGCACCGGGGAGCTGTTTTTT.

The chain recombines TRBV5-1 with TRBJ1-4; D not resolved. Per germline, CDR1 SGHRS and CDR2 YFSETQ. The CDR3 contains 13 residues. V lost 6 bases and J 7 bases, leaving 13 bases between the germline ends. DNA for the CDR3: TGCGCCAGCACTGACAATCCGCCTGAAAAACTGTTTTTT. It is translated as CASTDNPPEKLFF. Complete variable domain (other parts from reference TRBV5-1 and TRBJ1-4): KAGVTQTPRYLIKTRGQQVTLSCSPISGHRSVSWYQQTPGQGLQFLFEYFSETQRNKGNFPGRFSGRQFSNSRSEMNVSTLELGDSALYLCASTDNPPEKLFFGSGTQLSVL.

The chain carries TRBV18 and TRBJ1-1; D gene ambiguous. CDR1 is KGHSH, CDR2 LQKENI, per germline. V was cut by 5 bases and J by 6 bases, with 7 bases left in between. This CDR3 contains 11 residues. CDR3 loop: CASSSGSEAFF. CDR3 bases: TGTGCCAGCTCATCAGGTTCTGAAGCTTTCTTT.

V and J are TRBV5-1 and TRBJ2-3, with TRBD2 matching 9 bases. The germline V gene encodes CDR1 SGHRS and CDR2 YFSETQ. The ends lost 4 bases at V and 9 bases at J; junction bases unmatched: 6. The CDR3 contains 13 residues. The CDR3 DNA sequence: TGCGCCAGCAGCCGCGGGAGGGACGACACGCAGTATTTT. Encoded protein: CASSRGRDDTQYF.

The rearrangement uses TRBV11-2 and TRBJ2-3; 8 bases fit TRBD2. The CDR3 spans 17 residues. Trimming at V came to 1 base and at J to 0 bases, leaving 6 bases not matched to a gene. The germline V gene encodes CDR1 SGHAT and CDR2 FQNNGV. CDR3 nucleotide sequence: TGTGCCAGCAGCTTAGCCAGCGGGGGCCTTAGCACAGATACGCAGTATTTT. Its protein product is CASSLASGGLSTDTQYF.

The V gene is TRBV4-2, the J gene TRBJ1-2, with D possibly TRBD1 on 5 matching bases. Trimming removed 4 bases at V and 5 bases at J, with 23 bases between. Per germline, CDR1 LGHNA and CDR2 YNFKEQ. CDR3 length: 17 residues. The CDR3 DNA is TGTGCCAGCAGCCCCCAGGTTCCGACAGTACAACTTTATGGCTACACCTTC. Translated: CASSPQVPTVQLYGYTF.

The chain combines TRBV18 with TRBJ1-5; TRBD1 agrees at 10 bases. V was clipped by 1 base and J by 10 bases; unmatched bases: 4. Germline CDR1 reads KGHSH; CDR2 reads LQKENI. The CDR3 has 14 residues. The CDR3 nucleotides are TGTGCCAGCTCACCACTTAGGACAGGGGGACCCCAGCATTTT. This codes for CASSPLRTGGPQHF. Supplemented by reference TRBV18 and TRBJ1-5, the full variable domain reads NAGVMQNPRHLVRRRGQEARLRCSPMKGHSHVYWYRQLPEEGLKFMVYLQKENIIDESGMPKERFSAEFPKEGPSILRIQQVVRGDSAAYFCASSPLRTGGPQHFGDGTRLSIL.

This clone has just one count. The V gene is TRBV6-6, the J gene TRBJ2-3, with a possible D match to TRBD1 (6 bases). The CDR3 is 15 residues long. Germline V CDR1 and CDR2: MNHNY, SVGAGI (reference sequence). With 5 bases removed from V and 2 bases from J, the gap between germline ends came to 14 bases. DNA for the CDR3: TGTGCCAGCAGTGACAGACAGGACCTCACAGATACGCAGTATTTT. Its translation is CASSDRQDLTDTQYF.

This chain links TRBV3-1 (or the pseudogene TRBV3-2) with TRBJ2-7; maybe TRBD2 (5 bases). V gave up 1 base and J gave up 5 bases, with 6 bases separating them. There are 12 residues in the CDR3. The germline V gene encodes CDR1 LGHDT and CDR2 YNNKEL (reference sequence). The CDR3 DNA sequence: TGTGCCAGCAGCCAAGGGCGGGACGAGCAGTACTTC. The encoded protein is CASSQGRDEQYF.

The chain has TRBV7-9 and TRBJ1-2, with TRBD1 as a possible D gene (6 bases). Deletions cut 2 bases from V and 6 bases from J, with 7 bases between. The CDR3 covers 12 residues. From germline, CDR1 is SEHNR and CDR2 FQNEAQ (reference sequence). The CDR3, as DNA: TGTGCCAGCAGCTTATACAGGGATGGCTACACCTTC. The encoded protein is CASSLYRDGYTF.

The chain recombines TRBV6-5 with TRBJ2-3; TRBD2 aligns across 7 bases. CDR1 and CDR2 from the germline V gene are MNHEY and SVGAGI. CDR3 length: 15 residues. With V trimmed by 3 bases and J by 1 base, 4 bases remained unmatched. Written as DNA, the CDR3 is TGTGCCAGCAGTTATCTTCGGGGGGGCACAGATACGCAGTATTTT. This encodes CASSYLRGGTDTQYF.

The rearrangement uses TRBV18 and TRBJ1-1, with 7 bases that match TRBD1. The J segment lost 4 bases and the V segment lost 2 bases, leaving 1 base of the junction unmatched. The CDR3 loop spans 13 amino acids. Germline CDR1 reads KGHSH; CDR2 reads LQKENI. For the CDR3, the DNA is TGTGCCAGCTCACCAGACAGGGCCACTGAAGCTTTCTTT. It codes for CASSPDRATEAFF.

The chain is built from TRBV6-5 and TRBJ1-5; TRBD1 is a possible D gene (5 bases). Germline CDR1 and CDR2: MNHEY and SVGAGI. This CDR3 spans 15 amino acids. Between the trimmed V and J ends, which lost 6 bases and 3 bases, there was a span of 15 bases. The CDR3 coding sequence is TGTGCCAGCAGCCCCTCCGACAGTATCAATCAGCCCCAGCATTTT. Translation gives CASSPSDSINQPQHF.